This T cell receptor (beta chain) was documented in a study of T cells in tuberculosis. At the level of the study: T cells were selected with CD1B tetramers loaded with glucose monomycolate. Samples predate treatment or fall within its first 7 days. IGRA-negative adolescents, IGRA-positive adolescents with latent tuberculosis and adults with active tuberculosis formed this South African cohort.

The trim removed 3 bases at V and 3 bases at J, leaving 7 bases unmatched. CDR1 MGHDK and CDR2 SYGVNS come from the germline V gene. The CDR3 runs to 15 residues. Libraries were prepared by immunoSEQ multiplex PCR; TCRdb keeps only in-frame clonotypes and omits some of them. The repertoire includes about 38,000 clones, roughly 95% of them detected once, and roughly 4.7% sits in the top ten. Study-wide findings and caveats: Active tuberculosis cases were adults; controls were adolescents.

This sample's time point: new active TB diagnosis, blood taken before or within 7 days of starting treatment. About this clone: Antigen: not known.

The gene calls are TRBV25-1 and TRBJ1-1; 7 nucleotides match TRBD1. Sequencing used PBMCs, obtained at tuberculosis diagnosis. The source is an adult with tuberculosis. Written as DNA, the CDR3 is TGTGCCAGCAGTGACCCAAGACAGGGCGACACTGAAGCTTTCTTT. As protein: CASSDPRQGDTEAFF.